A single sample gave rise to the 32 T cell receptor beta chains below, sequenced in a study of blood T cell repertoires in COVID-19. Data came from immunoSEQ multiplex PCR; TCRdb stores just in-frame clones and leaves some out. The sample holds around 49,000 clones, roughly four fifths seen once. The sequenced sample consisted of peripheral blood. All receptors derive from a woman aged 55-69 years with acute or convalescent COVID-19.

The chain couples TRBV18 to TRBJ1-3, with D perhaps TRBD1 (6 bases). The germline V and J ends were trimmed by 3 bases and 4 bases, with 13 bases remaining between them. The CDR3 length is 15 residues. Germline V gene lookup returns CDR1 KGHSH and CDR2 LQKENI. The CDR3 spells CASSPSRGGGNTIYF. The CDR3 DNA is TGTGCCAGCTCACCCAGCCGCGGGGGCGGAAACACCATATATTTT.

This clone has just a few counts. The chain uses TRBV11-2 and TRBJ2-2; the match to TRBD1 covers 7 bases. The trim removed 6 bases at V and 3 bases at J, leaving 7 bases unmatched. The CDR3 is 15 amino acids. CDR1 is SGHAT, CDR2 FQNNGV, per germline. The CDR3 is CASRRRQGDTGELFF. As DNA, the CDR3 is TGTGCCAGCAGAAGGAGGCAGGGGGACACCGGGGAGCTGTTTTTT. The full variable domain, its missing parts supplied by reference TRBV11-2 and TRBJ2-2, is EAGVAQSPRYKIIEKRQSVAFWCNPISGHATLYWYQQILGQGPKLLIQFQNNGVVDDSQLPKDRFSAERLKGVDSTLKIQPAKLEDSAVYLCASRRRQGDTGELFFGEGSRLTVL.

The chain links TRBV6-4 to TRBJ2-3, with 7 nucleotides matching TRBD2. This CDR3 spans 13 amino acids. After removal of 6 bases from V and 4 bases from J, the junction contained 4 bases not matched to a gene. CDR1 is MRHNA, CDR2 SNTAGT, per germline. CDR3 in amino acids: CASRGLDADTQYF. In DNA, the CDR3 is TGTGCCAGCAGAGGACTAGACGCAGATACGCAGTATTTT.

The chain uses TRBV27 and TRBJ2-3, with D unresolved. Trimming pared 4 bases from V and 2 bases from J, leaving 10 bases between. There are 14 residues in the CDR3. Germline-derived CDR1 and CDR2 are MNHEY and SMNVEV (reference sequence). In DNA, the CDR3 is TGTGCCAGCAGTTCTATCTACCCCACAGATACGCAGTATTTT. Translating it yields CASSSIYPTDTQYF.

For this clone: The junction and the germline gene differ at one end; a read error may be behind it. The chain employs TRBV28 and TRBJ2-3; TRBD2 agrees at 11 bases. This CDR3 region has 16 residues. Looked up from germline, CDR1 is MDHEN and CDR2 is SYDVKM. The CDR3 bases are TGTGCCAGCAGTCCCAGACTAGCGGGGCTCACAGATGCGCAGTATTTT. It is translated as CASSPRLAGLTDAQYF.

This clone was detected once. The chain uses TRBV18 and TRBJ1-1; 7 nucleotides align to TRBD1. J gave up 7 bases and V 5 bases, and 4 bases lay outside the gene matches. Germline CDR1 KGHSH, CDR2 LQKENI. There are 12 residues in the CDR3. CDR3 DNA sequence: TGTGCCAGCTCAAGAGCAGGGGGTGAAGCTTTCTTT. Its protein product is CASSRAGGEAFF.

This clone came up a few times. V is TRBV9 and J is TRBJ2-3; 7 positions agree with TRBD2. Germline loops: CDR1 SGDLS, CDR2 YYNGEE. V was clipped by 0 bases and J by 2 bases; unmatched bases: 6. This CDR3 has 16 residues. The DNA of the CDR3 is TGTGCCAGCAGCGTAGCGGGCGGGGGAACCACAGATACGCAGTATTTT. This sequence encodes CASSVAGGGTTDTQYF.

The chain's CDR3 is CASSLDGRGGYTF. Written as DNA, the CDR3 is TGCGCCAGCAGCTTGGACGGCCGCGGAGGCTACACCTTC. The V and J genes are TRBV5-1 and TRBJ1-2; D is unclear. The CDR3 totals 13 residues. Trimming pared 0 bases from V and 8 bases from J, leaving 11 bases between. The germline V gene encodes CDR1 SGHRS and CDR2 YFSETQ.

The chain employs TRBV6-5 and TRBJ1-1; 7 nucleotides agree with TRBD1. V shed 5 bases and J 4 bases; nucleotides not matched to a gene: 7. The length of the CDR3 is 14 residues. CDR1 and CDR2 (germline): MNHEY, SVGAGI. CDR3 bases: TGTGCCAGCAGTATCGACAGGGCCCCCACTGAAGCTTTCTTT. This sequence encodes CASSIDRAPTEAFF.

The genes are TRBV15 and TRBJ1-5; TRBD1 aligns across 8 bases. The CDR3 has 14 residues. V lost 2 bases and J lost 5; bases outside the gene matches: 2. Germline V gives CDR1 LNHNV, CDR2 YYDKDF (reference sequence). The CDR3 sequence is CATSRTGGDQPQHF. The CDR3 bases are TGTGCCACCAGCAGAACAGGGGGAGATCAGCCCCAGCATTTT.

V and J are TRBV15 and TRBJ1-5; D not resolved. Trimming shortened V by 5 bases and J by 0 bases, and 5 bases separated the two germline ends. The germline gives CDR1 LNHNV, CDR2 YYDKDF (reference sequence). The CDR3 is 13 residues long. CDR3 DNA sequence: TGTGCCACCAGCCAAAATAGCAATCAGCCCCAGCATTTT. Translated: CATSQNSNQPQHF.

The rearrangement uses TRBV3-1 (or the pseudogene TRBV3-2) and TRBJ1-3; 8 bases are a match to TRBD1. The germline gives CDR1 LGHDT, CDR2 YNNKEL (reference sequence). After removal of 3 bases from V and 2 bases from J, the junction contained 3 bases not matched to a gene. The CDR3 loop spans 15 amino acids. The CDR3 spells CASSQDRDPGNTIYF. The CDR3 region has the DNA TGTGCCAGCAGCCAGGACAGGGATCCTGGAAACACCATATATTTT.

The chain recombines TRBV5-1 with TRBJ1-1; D gene unclear. The CDR3 runs 15 residues. Germline CDR1 and CDR2: SGHRS and YFSETQ. V lost 5 bases to trimming and J lost 1 base, with 15 bases between them. For the CDR3, the DNA is TGCGCCAGCAGTGGTGCGGGAACTCGGAACACTGAAGCTTTCTTT. Translation: CASSGAGTRNTEAFF. The complete variable domain, with remaining parts taken from reference TRBV5-1 and TRBJ1-1, reads KAGVTQTPRYLIKTRGQQVTLSCSPISGHRSVSWYQQTPGQGLQFLFEYFSETQRNKGNFPGRFSGRQFSNSRSEMNVSTLELGDSALYLCASSGAGTRNTEAFFGQGTRLTVV.

The rearrangement joins TRBV18 to TRBJ1-6; 9 bases are a match to TRBD1. CDR1 KGHSH and CDR2 LQKENI come from the germline V gene. The V and J ends lost 9 bases and 10 bases, in that order; junction bases with no gene match: 13. CDR3 length: 15 amino acids. The CDR3 loop is CASQQGQGRLSPLHF. The CDR3 DNA follows: TGTGCCAGTCAACAGGGACAGGGAAGGTTATCACCCCTCCACTTT.

The sample holds one count of this clone. This sequence joins TRBV5-1 and TRBJ2-5; TRBD1 might be the D (7 bases). Looked up from germline, CDR1 is SGHRS and CDR2 is YFSETQ. Trimming stripped 2 bases from V and 2 bases from J, with 10 bases between. This CDR3 region has 14 residues. The CDR3 protein is CASSFQGGQETQYF. The CDR3 DNA sequence: TGCGCCAGCAGCTTCCAGGGGGGACAAGAGACCCAGTACTTC. Combining the CDR3 with reference TRBV5-1 and TRBJ2-5 gives the whole variable domain KAGVTQTPRYLIKTRGQQVTLSCSPISGHRSVSWYQQTPGQGLQFLFEYFSETQRNKGNFPGRFSGRQFSNSRSEMNVSTLELGDSALYLCASSFQGGQETQYFGPGTRLLVL.

The gene calls are TRBV29-1 and TRBJ1-1, with TRBD1 as a possible D gene (5 bases). Germline-derived CDR1 and CDR2 are SQVTM and ANQGSEA. V was shortened by 1 base and J by 3 bases, with 9 bases between the two germline ends. The CDR3 runs to 13 residues. CDR3: CSVEGGRDTEAFF. CDR3 sequence (DNA): TGCAGCGTTGAAGGGGGCAGGGACACTGAAGCTTTCTTT.

CDR3 loop: CATSSQGRTNYGYTF. The CDR3, as DNA: TGTGCCACCAGCAGCCAGGGGCGAACTAACTATGGCTACACCTTC. The chain links TRBV15 to TRBJ1-2, with a tentative D call TRBD1 (6 bases). CDR1 LNHNV and CDR2 YYDKDF come from the germline V gene (reference sequence). This CDR3 region has 15 residues. The V end was cut by 3 bases, the J end by 0 bases, with 11 bases between. Using reference TRBV15 and TRBJ1-2 for the parts outside the CDR3, the full variable domain is DAMVIQNPRYQVTQFGKPVTLSCSQTLNHNVMYWYQQKSSQAPKLLFHYYDKDFNNEADTPDNFQSRRPNTSFCFLDIRSPGLGDTAMYLCATSSQGRTNYGYTFGSGTRLTVV.

This chain links TRBV2 with TRBJ2-6; possibly TRBD1 for D (6 bases). The CDR3 extends over 14 amino acids. CDR1 is SNHLY and CDR2 is FYNNEI in the germline V gene. V was cut by 6 bases and J by 3 bases, with 9 bases left in between. The CDR3 nucleotides read TGTGCCAGCAGACAGGGCCATGGGGCCAACGTCCTGACTTTC. Translating gives CASRQGHGANVLTF.

This chain connects TRBV19 to TRBJ1-5, with D unclear. Trimming took off 6 bases at V and 7 bases at J, with 13 bases between the two ends. Germline V gene lookup returns CDR1 LNHDA and CDR2 SQIVND (reference sequence). The CDR3 loop spans 13 amino acids. CDR3 DNA: TGTGCCAGTAGAGGGAGGGCAGGACAGCCCCAGCATTTT. As protein: CASRGRAGQPQHF.

The rearrangement joins TRBV6-1 to TRBJ1-4; 7 nucleotides agree with TRBD1. This CDR3 contains 15 residues. Germline CDR1 reads MNHNS; CDR2 reads SASEGT. J was trimmed by 4 bases and V by 1 base; bases with no gene match: 3. CDR3 protein: CASSEEGQYNEKLFF. The CDR3 DNA follows: TGTGCCAGCAGTGAAGAGGGACAGTATAATGAAAAACTGTTTTTT.

The V gene is TRBV28, the J gene TRBJ1-3, with 12 positions matching TRBD1. The J segment lost 3 bases and the V segment lost 6 bases, leaving 3 bases of the junction unmatched. Per the germline V gene, CDR1 is MDHEN and CDR2 is SYDVKM. This CDR3 region has 15 residues. The chain's CDR3 is CASRGTGGLGNTIYF. CDR3 in DNA: TGTGCCAGCAGAGGGACAGGGGGCCTTGGAAACACCATATATTTT.

The rearrangement links TRBV6-5 to TRBJ1-1; no reliable D call. Trimming left V 7 bases short and J 0 bases short, with 9 bases between. The CDR3 is 13 residues long. CDR1 is MNHEY and CDR2 is SVGAGI in the germline V gene. The DNA of the CDR3 is TGTGCCAGCAATGGGGAGATGAACACTGAAGCTTTCTTT. It specifies CASNGEMNTEAFF.

This clone was seen just once. The CDR3 DNA sequence: TGCGCCAGCAGCTCCACGGCAGGGGGGAACACTGAAGCTTTCTTT. The encoded protein is CASSSTAGGNTEAFF. The V call is TRBV5-1, the J call TRBJ1-1; TRBD1 agrees at 7 bases. Germline V gene data show CDR1 as SGHRS and CDR2 as YFSETQ. CDR3 length: 15 amino acids. V dropped 3 bases and J dropped 1; count of bases not matched to a gene: 6.

The table lists this clone with a few counts. This rearrangement joins TRBV21-1 to TRBJ1-1; TRBD1, the table's D call, lacks a check against the DNA. TRBV21-1 is a known pseudogene. The CDR3 length is 16 residues. The CDR3 region is CASSKDLRDKGTEAFF. The CDR3 nucleotides are TGTGCCAGCAGCAAAGATCTCCGGGACAAAGGCACTGAAGCTTTCTTT.

The V and J genes are TRBV10-3 and TRBJ1-5; the match to TRBD1 covers 7 bases. Germline loops: CDR1 ENHRY, CDR2 SYGVKD. This CDR3 has 13 amino acids. The V and J ends lost 8 bases and 3 bases, in that order; junction bases with no gene match: 4. This chain's CDR3 is CAIGGQNNQPQHF. The CDR3, as DNA: TGTGCCATCGGGGGACAGAACAATCAGCCCCAGCATTTT.

The V call is TRBV30, the J call TRBJ1-1; TRBD1 agrees at 7 bases. V lost 3 bases to trimming and J lost 8 bases; unmatched junction nucleotides: 12. Germline values: CDR1 GTSNPN, CDR2 SVGIG (reference sequence). The CDR3 is 14 amino acids. This CDR3 reads CAWRGHPRQGEAFF. The CDR3 bases are TGTGCCTGGAGGGGCCACCCACGACAGGGCGAAGCTTTCTTT. Based on the CDR3 plus reference TRBV30 and TRBJ1-1, the full variable domain is SQTIHQWPATLVQPVGSPLSLECTVEGTSNPNLYWYRQAAGRGLQLLFYSVGIGQISSEVPQNLSASRPQDRQFILSSKKLLLSDSGFYLCAWRGHPRQGEAFFGQGTRLTVV.

The V gene is TRBV7-9, the J gene TRBJ2-7; 10 bases are shared with TRBD1. The V gene's germline CDR1 is SEHNR and CDR2 FQNEAQ (reference sequence). V dropped 5 bases and J dropped 2; count of bases not matched to a gene: 3. The CDR3 has 14 amino acids. The CDR3, as DNA: TGTGCCAGCAGCACGACAGGGGGCCCCTACGAGCAGTACTTC. Its protein product is CASSTTGGPYEQYF. The full variable domain, completed using reference TRBV7-9 and TRBJ2-7, is DTGVSQNPRHKITKRGQNVTFRCDPISEHNRLYWYRQTLGQGPEFLTYFQNEAQLEKSRLLSDRFSAERPKGSFSTLEIQRTEQGDSAMYLCASSTTGGPYEQYFGPGTRLTVT.

The chain has TRBV28 and TRBJ1-5; D not certain. V was clipped by 6 bases and J by 6 bases, with 12 bases between them. Germline V gene data show CDR1 as MDHEN and CDR2 as SYDVKM. The CDR3 runs to 13 residues. CDR3 region: CASSLAKSQPQHF. The CDR3 nucleotides are TGTGCCAGCAGCCTGGCCAAAAGTCAGCCCCAGCATTTT.

Note on this clone: In the same sample, other DNA sequences code for this CDR3. The V call is TRBV30, the J call TRBJ1-1; D gene unclear. Germline assignment: CDR1 GTSNPN and CDR2 SVGIG (reference sequence). Trimming cost V 3 bases and J 1 base, with 9 bases left between them. The CDR3 sequence is 13 residues long. The CDR3 sequence: CAWSVGANTEAFF. CDR3 DNA sequence: TGTGCCTGGAGCGTAGGAGCGAACACTGAAGCTTTCTTT. Full variable domain (rest looked up from reference TRBV30 and TRBJ1-1): SQTIHQWPATLVQPVGSPLSLECTVEGTSNPNLYWYRQAAGRGLQLLFYSVGIGQISSEVPQNLSASRPQDRQFILSSKKLLLSDSGFYLCAWSVGANTEAFFGQGTRLTVV.

This sequence joins TRBV7-3 and TRBJ2-1, with D perhaps TRBD2 (6 bases). The germline gives CDR1 SGHTA, CDR2 FQGTGA. The CDR3 extends over 16 amino acids. Trimming stripped 2 bases from V and 6 bases from J, with 17 bases between. DNA of the CDR3: TGTGCCAGCAGCTTACCCGGTGGGAGGAGCGGCAATGAGCAGTTCTTC. It encodes CASSLPGGRSGNEQFF.

The chain links TRBV5-1 to TRBJ1-1; D not certain. Germline V CDR1 and CDR2: SGHRS, YFSETQ. The length of the CDR3 is 14 residues. V lost 3 bases and J 7 bases, leaving 16 bases between the germline ends. The DNA for the CDR3 is TGCGCCAGCAGCTCTCAGAGGCCAGTCGGTGAAGCTTTCTTT. This encodes CASSSQRPVGEAFF.

The chain couples TRBV5-4 to TRBJ2-5; 9 nucleotides line up with TRBD1. V shed 2 bases, J shed 5 bases, and the junction held 10 bases outside the gene matches. Germline loops: CDR1 SGHNT, CDR2 YYREEE (reference sequence). The CDR3 spans 16 residues. The CDR3 protein is CASSFTGTGWGETQYF. CDR3 bases: TGTGCCAGCAGCTTTACCGGGACAGGGTGGGGGGAGACCCAGTACTTC.